This TCR beta chain was observed in a study of OX40 agonist ivuxolimab in advanced cancers. Study-level points and caveats: Dose levels from 0.1 to 3.0 mg/kg saw CD4+ and CD8+ blood T cells expand clonally by week 6.

Method: immunoSEQ multiplex PCR; TCRdb's copy keeps in-frame clones and lacks some. The sample carries roughly 45,000 clones, approximately 78% recorded once. Worth noting for this clone: Its antigen is currently unknown.

Autoimmune disease history or systemic immunosuppression excluded patients. V was shortened by 2 bases and J by 8 bases, with 6 bases between the two germline ends. The CDR3 is 10 residues long. Germline lookup yields CDR1 DFQATT and CDR2 SNEGSKA (reference sequence). This material consisted of CD4+ or CD8+ T cells sorted from blood, taken in a trial of the OX40 agonist ivuxolimab. This TCR came from an adult with an advanced solid tumor such as melanoma, head and neck, liver or kidney cancer. The chain recombines TRBV20-1 with TRBJ1-2; D is ambiguous. CDR3 bases: TGCAGTGCTAGAAGTGTCGGCTACACCTTC. It translates to CSARSVGYTF.